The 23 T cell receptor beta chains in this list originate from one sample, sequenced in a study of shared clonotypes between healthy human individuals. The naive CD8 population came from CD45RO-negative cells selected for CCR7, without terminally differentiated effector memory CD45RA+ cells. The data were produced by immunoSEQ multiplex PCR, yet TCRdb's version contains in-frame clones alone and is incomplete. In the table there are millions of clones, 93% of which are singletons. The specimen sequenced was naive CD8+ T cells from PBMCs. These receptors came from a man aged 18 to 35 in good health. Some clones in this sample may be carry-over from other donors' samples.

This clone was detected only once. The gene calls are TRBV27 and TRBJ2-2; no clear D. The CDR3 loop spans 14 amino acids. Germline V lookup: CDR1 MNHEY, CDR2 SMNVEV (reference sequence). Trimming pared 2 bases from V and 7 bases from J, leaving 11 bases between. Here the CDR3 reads CASSLHLGGGELFF. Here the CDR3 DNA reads TGTGCCAGCAGTTTACATTTGGGTGGCGGGGAGCTGTTTTTT.

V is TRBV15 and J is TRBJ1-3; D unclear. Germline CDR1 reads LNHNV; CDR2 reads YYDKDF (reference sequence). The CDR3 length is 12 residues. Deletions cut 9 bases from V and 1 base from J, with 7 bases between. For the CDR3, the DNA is TGTGCCACGTTGGGGTCTGGAAACACCATATATTTT. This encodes CATLGSGNTIYF.

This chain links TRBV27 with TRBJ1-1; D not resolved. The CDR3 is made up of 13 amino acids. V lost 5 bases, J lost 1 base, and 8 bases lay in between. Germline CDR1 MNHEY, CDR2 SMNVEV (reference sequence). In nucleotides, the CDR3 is TGTGCCAGCAGTCCGTGGGAGAACACTGAAGCTTTCTTT. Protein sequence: CASSPWENTEAFF.

CDR3 DNA: TGTGCCAGCAGGGCCAGGGGTTCCTTAGAAGCTTTCTTT. Its protein is CASRARGSLEAFF. The chain is built from TRBV6-6 and TRBJ1-1; a possible D gene is TRBD1 (6 bases). Between the trimmed V and J ends, which lost 6 bases and 8 bases, there was a span of 16 bases. Germline CDR1 reads MNHNY; CDR2 reads SVGAGI (reference sequence). CDR3 length equals 13 residues.

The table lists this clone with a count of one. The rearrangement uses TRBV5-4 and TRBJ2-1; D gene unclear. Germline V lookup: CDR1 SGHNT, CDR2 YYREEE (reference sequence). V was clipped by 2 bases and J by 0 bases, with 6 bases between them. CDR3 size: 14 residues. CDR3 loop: CASSFPSSYNEQFF. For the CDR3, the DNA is TGTGCCAGCAGCTTCCCGAGCTCCTACAATGAGCAGTTCTTC.

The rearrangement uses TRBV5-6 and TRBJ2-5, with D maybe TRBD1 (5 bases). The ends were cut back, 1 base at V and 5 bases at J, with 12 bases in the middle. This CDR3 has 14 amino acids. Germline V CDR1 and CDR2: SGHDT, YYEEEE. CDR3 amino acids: CASSLRRGGETQYF. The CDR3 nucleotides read TGTGCCAGCAGCTTGAGAAGGGGTGGGGAGACCCAGTACTTC.

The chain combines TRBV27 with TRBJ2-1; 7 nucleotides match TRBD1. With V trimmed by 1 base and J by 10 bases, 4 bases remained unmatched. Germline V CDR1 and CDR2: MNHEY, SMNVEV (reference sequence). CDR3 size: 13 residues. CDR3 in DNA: TGTGCCAGCAGTTTATTTAGGGGGCTGGAGCAGTTCTTC. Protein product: CASSLFRGLEQFF.

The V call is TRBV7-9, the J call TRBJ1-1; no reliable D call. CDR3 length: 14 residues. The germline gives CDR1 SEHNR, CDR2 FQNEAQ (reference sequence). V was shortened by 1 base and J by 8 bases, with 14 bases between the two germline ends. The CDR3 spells CASSLGSLTWEAFF. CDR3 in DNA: TGTGCCAGCAGCTTAGGATCGTTAACTTGGGAAGCTTTCTTT.

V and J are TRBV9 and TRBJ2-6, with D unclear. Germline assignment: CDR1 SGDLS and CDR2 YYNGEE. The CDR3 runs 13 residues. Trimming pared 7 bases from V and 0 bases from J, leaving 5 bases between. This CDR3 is CASASSGANVLTF. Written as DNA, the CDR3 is TGTGCCAGCGCAAGCTCTGGGGCCAACGTCCTGACTTTC.

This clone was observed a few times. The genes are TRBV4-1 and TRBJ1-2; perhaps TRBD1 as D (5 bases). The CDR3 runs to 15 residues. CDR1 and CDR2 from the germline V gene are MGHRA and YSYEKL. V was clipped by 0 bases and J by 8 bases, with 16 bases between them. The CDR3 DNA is TGCGCCAGCAGCCAAGAGGTGGGGCCCCGGTCGGGCTACACCTTC. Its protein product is CASSQEVGPRSGYTF.

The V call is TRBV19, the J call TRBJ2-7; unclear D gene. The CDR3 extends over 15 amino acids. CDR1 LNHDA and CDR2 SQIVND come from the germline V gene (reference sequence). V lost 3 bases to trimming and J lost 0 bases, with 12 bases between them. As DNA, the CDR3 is TGTGCCAGTAGTATTACGGCGCTAACCTCCTACGAGCAGTACTTC. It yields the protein CASSITALTSYEQYF.

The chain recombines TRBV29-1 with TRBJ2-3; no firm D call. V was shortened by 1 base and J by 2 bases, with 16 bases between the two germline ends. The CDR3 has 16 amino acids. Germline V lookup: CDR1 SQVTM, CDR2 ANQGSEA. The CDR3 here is CSVEVKDLTYTDTQYF. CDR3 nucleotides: TGCAGCGTTGAAGTCAAGGATCTCACTTACACAGATACGCAGTATTTT.

The CDR3 loop reads CSVEGRYYRPRGQETQYF. DNA of the CDR3: TGCAGCGTTGAAGGCCGTTATTACAGGCCTAGGGGACAAGAGACCCAGTACTTC. The chain couples TRBV29-1 to TRBJ2-5; perhaps TRBD1 as D (5 bases). Germline V gene lookup returns CDR1 SQVTM and CDR2 ANQGSEA. V shed 1 base and J shed 2 bases, with 23 bases lying between them. This CDR3 has 18 residues.

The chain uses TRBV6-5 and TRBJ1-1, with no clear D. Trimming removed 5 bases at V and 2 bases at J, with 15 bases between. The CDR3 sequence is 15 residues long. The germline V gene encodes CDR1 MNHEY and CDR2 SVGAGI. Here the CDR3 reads CASSPLISANTEAFF. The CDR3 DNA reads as TGTGCCAGCAGTCCCCTAATCTCCGCTAACACTGAAGCTTTCTTT.

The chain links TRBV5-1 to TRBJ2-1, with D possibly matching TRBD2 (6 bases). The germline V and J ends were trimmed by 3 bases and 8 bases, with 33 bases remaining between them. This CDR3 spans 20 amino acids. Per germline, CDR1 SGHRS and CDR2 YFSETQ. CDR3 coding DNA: TGCGCCAGCAGCTGGAAGTTGGGAACGGCTAGCGCCCGGCCAGGCGATGAGCAGTTCTTC. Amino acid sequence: CASSWKLGTASARPGDEQFF.

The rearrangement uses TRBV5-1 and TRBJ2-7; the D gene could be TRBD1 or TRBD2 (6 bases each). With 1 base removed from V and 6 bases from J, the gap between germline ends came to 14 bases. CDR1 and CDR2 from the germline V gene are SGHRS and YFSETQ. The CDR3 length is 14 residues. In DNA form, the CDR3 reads TGCGCCAGCAGCTTGATATCACAGGGAGGCGAGCAGTACTTC. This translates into CASSLISQGGEQYF.

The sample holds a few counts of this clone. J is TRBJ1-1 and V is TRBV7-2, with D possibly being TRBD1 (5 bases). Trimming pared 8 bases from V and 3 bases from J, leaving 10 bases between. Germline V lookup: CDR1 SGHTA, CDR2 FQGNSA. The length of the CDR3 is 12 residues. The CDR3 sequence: CASLPGYTEAFF. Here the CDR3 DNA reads TGTGCCAGCTTACCAGGGTACACTGAAGCTTTCTTT.

The CDR3: CASSPFRAMNTEAFF. CDR3 sequence (DNA): TGTGCCAGCAGCCCGTTCAGGGCTATGAACACTGAAGCTTTCTTT. V and J are TRBV6-1 and TRBJ1-1; D is perhaps TRBD1 (5 bases). Germline V gene data show CDR1 as MNHNS and CDR2 as SASEGT. V lost 6 bases to trimming and J lost 0 bases, with 14 bases between them. The CDR3 is 15 residues long.

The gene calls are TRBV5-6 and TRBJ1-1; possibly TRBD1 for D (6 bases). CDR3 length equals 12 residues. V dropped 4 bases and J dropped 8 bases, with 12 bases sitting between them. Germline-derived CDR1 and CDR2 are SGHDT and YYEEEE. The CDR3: CASSQGTEEAFF. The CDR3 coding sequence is TGTGCCAGCAGCCAGGGGACTGAGGAAGCTTTCTTT.

The CDR3 bases are TGCGCCAGCAGCCAAGATTTAAACAGTGGAAGGGGCTATGGCTACACCTTC. This translates into CASSQDLNSGRGYGYTF. J is TRBJ1-2 and V is TRBV4-3, with D possibly matching TRBD1 (5 bases). Trimming removed 0 bases from V and 4 bases from J, with 18 bases in between. This CDR3 spans 17 amino acids. Germline V CDR1 and CDR2: LGHNA, YSLEER.

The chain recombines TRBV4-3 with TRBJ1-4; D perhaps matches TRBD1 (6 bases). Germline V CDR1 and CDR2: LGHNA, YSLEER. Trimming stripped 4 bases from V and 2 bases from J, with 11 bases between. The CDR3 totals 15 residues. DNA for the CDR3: TGCGCCAGCAGCCGGGTAGGGGGGACTAATGAAAAACTGTTTTTT. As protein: CASSRVGGTNEKLFF.

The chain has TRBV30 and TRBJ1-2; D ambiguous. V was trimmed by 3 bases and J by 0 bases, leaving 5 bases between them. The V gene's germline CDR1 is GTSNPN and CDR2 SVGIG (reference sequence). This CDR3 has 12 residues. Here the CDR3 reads CAWRESNYGYTF. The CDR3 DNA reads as TGTGCCTGGAGGGAATCTAACTATGGCTACACCTTC.

CDR3 nucleotides: TGTGCCAGCAGCGACCTGGGACCCAACGAGCAGTACTTC. It specifies CASSDLGPNEQYF. V gene TRBV11-2 combines with J gene TRBJ2-7; D may be TRBD1 or TRBD2 (5 bases each). Germline CDR1 and CDR2: SGHAT and FQNNGV. V dropped 5 bases and J dropped 5 bases, with 13 bases sitting between them. This CDR3 is 13 amino acids long.